What follows are 21 T cell receptor beta chains derived from one specimen sequenced in a study of T cell responses to AZD1222 COVID-19 vaccine. Measured with immunoSEQ multiplex PCR; TCRdb has only the in-frame clones, and not every one. The data hold over 85,000 clones, with around 85% observed a single time. Sequenced here: peripheral blood, sampled on day 0 of AZD1222 vaccination. These receptors were collected from an adult in good health.

This chain uses TRBV9 with TRBJ2-1; D tentatively fits TRBD1 or TRBD2 (5 bases each). The germline V gene encodes CDR1 SGDLS and CDR2 YYNGEE. The CDR3 has 12 amino acids. V was trimmed by 4 bases and J by 8 bases, leaving 10 bases between them. The CDR3: CASSSGRDEQFF. CDR3 nucleotides: TGTGCCAGCAGCTCGGGGCGGGATGAGCAGTTCTTC.

This chain links TRBV6-5 with TRBJ1-5, with 9 positions matching TRBD1. Losses at the gene ends were 6 bases for V and 7 bases for J; bases not matched to a gene: 10. The CDR3 runs to 15 residues. The germline gives CDR1 MNHEY, CDR2 SVGAGI. As DNA, the CDR3 is TGTGCCAGCAGCGAGACAGGGGGAAGGGGCCAGCCCCAGCATTTT. It yields the protein CASSETGGRGQPQHF.

The V gene is TRBV6-2 or TRBV6-3, the J gene TRBJ2-5, with TRBD1 identical over 10 bases. The V and J ends lost 2 bases and 1 base, in that order; junction bases with no gene match: 7. Germline V gives CDR1 MNHEY, CDR2 SVGEGT. CDR3 length: 17 amino acids. The CDR3: CASSYDVRTGGQETQYF. CDR3 DNA sequence: TGTGCCAGCAGTTACGATGTTCGGACAGGGGGCCAAGAGACCCAGTACTTC.

V gene TRBV10-1 combines with J gene TRBJ2-2; D uncertain. There are 13 residues in the CDR3. Trimming pared 5 bases from V and 8 bases from J, leaving 12 bases between. Germline values: CDR1 WNHNN, CDR2 SYGVQD (reference sequence). The chain's CDR3 is CASSQNALGELFF. CDR3 bases: TGCGCCAGCAGTCAAAACGCCTTGGGGGAGCTGTTTTTT.

This chain uses TRBV29-1 with TRBJ1-1, with TRBD1 matching 7 bases. There are 13 residues in the CDR3. The germline CDR1 and CDR2 sequences are SQVTM and ANQGSEA. V lost 8 bases, J lost 1 base, and 7 bases stayed unmatched. The CDR3 here is CSIRTGGNTEAFF. CDR3 coding DNA: TGCAGCATTCGGACAGGTGGGAACACTGAAGCTTTCTTT.

V is TRBV5-1 and J is TRBJ1-1; no clear D. The germline V gene encodes CDR1 SGHRS and CDR2 YFSETQ. There are 15 residues in the CDR3. The ends were cut back, 7 bases at V and 0 bases at J, with 16 bases in the middle. CDR3 coding DNA: TGCGCCAGCGCCCCGCGAGGGAACCTGAACACTGAAGCTTTCTTT. This gives the protein CASAPRGNLNTEAFF.

The chain recombines TRBV4-3 with TRBJ2-7, with D unresolved. Trimming pared 1 base from V and 0 bases from J, leaving 13 bases between. This CDR3 is 16 amino acids long. CDR1 is LGHNA, CDR2 YSLEER, per germline. In DNA form, the CDR3 reads TGCGCCAGCAGCCAAGCCCTGACACCTCCCTCCTACGAGCAGTACTTC. This encodes CASSQALTPPSYEQYF.

This chain uses TRBV7-3 with TRBJ1-6; D gene ambiguous. Germline-derived CDR1 and CDR2 are SGHTA and FQGTGA. CDR3 size: 12 residues. V lost 3 bases and J 7 bases, leaving 4 bases between the germline ends. CDR3 protein: CASSFSNSPLHF. In DNA form, the CDR3 reads TGTGCCAGCAGCTTCTCCAATTCACCCCTCCACTTT.

The rearrangement uses TRBV28 and TRBJ1-5, with a possible D match to TRBD1 (6 bases). V dropped 6 bases and J dropped 6 bases, with 12 bases sitting between them. This CDR3 has 13 amino acids. Germline V gene lookup returns CDR1 MDHEN and CDR2 SYDVKM. CDR3: CASSTGGRQPQHF. The CDR3 DNA follows: TGTGCCAGCAGCACCGGGGGGCGTCAGCCCCAGCATTTT.

The rearrangement links TRBV6-6 to TRBJ1-2; a possible D gene is TRBD1 (6 bases). The CDR3 runs to 15 residues. Trimming took 0 bases from V and 6 from J, leaving 14 bases between them. In germline, CDR1 is MNHNY, CDR2 SVGAGI (reference sequence). CDR3 protein: CASSYSRGQDNGYTF. The CDR3, as DNA: TGTGCCAGCAGTTACTCGCGGGGGCAGGATAATGGCTACACCTTC.

This clone turned up a few times. The V and J genes are TRBV9 and TRBJ2-3; 9 positions agree with TRBD1. Germline CDR1 and CDR2: SGDLS and YYNGEE. The CDR3 runs 16 residues. The junction had 10 bases not matched to a gene; V was cut back by 4 bases and J by 4 bases. CDR3 coding DNA: TGTGCCAGCAGCCCGAGGGGGGACAGGGTTGCAGATACGCAGTATTTT. Translating it yields CASSPRGDRVADTQYF.

The chain joins TRBV5-5 to TRBJ1-2; D is perhaps TRBD1 (5 bases). CDR3 length: 16 residues. Germline lookup yields CDR1 SGHKS and CDR2 YYEKEE (reference sequence). Trimming stripped 0 bases from V and 2 bases from J, with 14 bases between. CDR3 bases: TGTGCCAGCAGCTTGGAAGGGGCGGCATCCAACTATGGCTACACCTTC. Translation: CASSLEGAASNYGYTF. Full variable domain (missing parts from reference TRBV5-5 and TRBJ1-2): DAGVTQSPTHLIKTRGQQVTLRCSPISGHKSVSWYQQVLGQGPQFIFQYYEKEERGRGNFPDRFSARQFPNYSSELNVNALLLGDSALYLCASSLEGAASNYGYTFGSGTRLTVV.

This chain links TRBV18 with TRBJ1-1; 9 nucleotides match TRBD1. This CDR3 comprises 15 residues. With 1 base clipped from V and 5 bases from J, the junction kept 5 bases outside the gene matches. Germline V gene lookup returns CDR1 KGHSH and CDR2 LQKENI. The CDR3 loop is CASSPRGQGRTEAFF. The CDR3 DNA is TGTGCCAGCTCACCACGTGGACAGGGGCGTACTGAAGCTTTCTTT.

The chain employs TRBV7-3 and TRBJ1-1; D is perhaps TRBD1 (5 bases). CDR3 length equals 13 residues. Germline CDR1 and CDR2: SGHTA and FQGTGA. V was pared by 0 bases and J by 6 bases, with 8 bases between. In nucleotides, the CDR3 is TGTGCCAGCAGCTTAACGAGGGACTCTGAAGCTTTCTTT. This sequence encodes CASSLTRDSEAFF.

J is TRBJ1-1 and V is TRBV5-6, with TRBD1 as a possible D gene (6 bases). The CDR3 covers 15 residues. V lost 0 bases and J 1 base, leaving 10 bases between the germline ends. The germline V gene has CDR1 SGHDT and CDR2 YYEEEE. CDR3: CASSLGRGGNTEAFF. The CDR3 region has the DNA TGTGCCAGCAGCTTGGGCAGGGGAGGGAACACTGAAGCTTTCTTT. Based on the CDR3 plus reference TRBV5-6 and TRBJ1-1, the full variable domain is DAGVTQSPTHLIKTRGQQVTLRCSPKSGHDTVSWYQQALGQGPQFIFQYYEEEERQRGNFPDRFSGHQFPNYSSELNVNALLLGDSALYLCASSLGRGGNTEAFFGQGTRLTVV.

The CDR3 nucleotides are TGCGCCAGCAGCCCGGGGGTCGAGGGAGAGACCCAGTACTTC. Residues: CASSPGVEGETQYF. The V and J genes are TRBV5-1 and TRBJ2-5, with D possibly being TRBD2 (6 bases). This CDR3 is 14 amino acids long. The V and J ends lost 4 bases and 4 bases respectively, with 14 bases between them. CDR1 and CDR2 (germline): SGHRS, YFSETQ.

The J gene is TRBJ2-1, the V gene TRBV4-3; 7 bases agree with TRBD2. Germline trimming cut 0 bases from V and 2 bases from J; bases unmatched to any gene: 7. The CDR3 covers 17 residues. Germline V CDR1 and CDR2: LGHNA, YSLEER. DNA for the CDR3: TGCGCCAGCAGCCAAGATCGGAAAACTAGCGCCTACAATGAGCAGTTCTTC. The encoded protein is CASSQDRKTSAYNEQFF.

The chain uses TRBV6-5 and TRBJ1-4; no clear D. Looked up from germline, CDR1 is MNHEY and CDR2 is SVGAGI. The CDR3 is 16 amino acids. The ends were cut back, 3 bases at V and 3 bases at J, with 14 bases in the middle. DNA of the CDR3: TGTGCCAGCAGTTATTCGCCGGGTTCGGCTAATGAAAAACTGTTTTTT. Translating gives CASSYSPGSANEKLFF.

The V and J genes are TRBV6-5 and TRBJ1-2; TRBD1 aligns across 9 bases. Germline V CDR1 and CDR2: MNHEY, SVGAGI. There are 12 residues in the CDR3. The V and J ends lost 8 bases and 7 bases, in that order; junction bases with no gene match: 5. For the CDR3, the DNA is TGTGCCAGCTTTTGGACAGGGGTTGGCTACACCTTC. Amino acid sequence: CASFWTGVGYTF.

This sequence joins TRBV4-3 and TRBJ2-1; 7 bases fit TRBD2. The germline gives CDR1 LGHNA, CDR2 YSLEER. This CDR3 is built from 16 residues. V lost 0 bases, J lost 9 bases, and 11 bases stayed unmatched. Here the CDR3 reads CASSQETGGSAFEQFF. The DNA for the CDR3 is TGCGCCAGCAGCCAAGAGACGGGCGGGAGTGCTTTTGAGCAGTTCTTC.

V and J are TRBV28 and TRBJ1-6, with 12 bases fitting TRBD1. V shed 6 bases, J shed 7 bases, and the junction held 10 bases outside the gene matches. CDR1 is MDHEN and CDR2 is SYDVKM in the germline V gene. The CDR3 runs to 17 residues. The CDR3 reads CASSSHGTGGRNSPLHF. CDR3 sequence (DNA): TGTGCCAGCAGCTCACATGGGACAGGGGGCAGAAATTCACCCCTCCACTTT.